This TCR beta chain derives from a study of cytomegalovirus exposure and HLA in healthy donors. On the study more broadly: Earlier, some 200 million T cells were analyzed, and about 100 million unique TCR beta sequences were found among them.

Vbeta (60) and Jbeta (13) primers were used in the PCR. Study processing details: Later, an analysis found around 77 million unique TCR beta chains, and 9.5 million to 12 million of these were shared. Here immunoSEQ multiplex PCR was the method, and the copy in TCRdb shows in-frame clones only, minus some. The D gene and trimming were derived from the DNA, and the V and J assignments and clone size from that table. The data show about 88,000 clones, with roughly 70% seen just once and around 15% held by the top ten. CDR3 length: 14 amino acids. In germline, CDR1 is SGDLS, CDR2 YYNGEE. The ends lost 0 bases at V and 2 bases at J; junction bases unmatched: 2.

The chain has TRBV9 and TRBJ2-7; TRBD1 aligns across 7 bases. Sequences were obtained from PBMCs. This TCR derives from a young woman in good health and CMV-seropositive. DNA for the CDR3: TGTGCCAGCAGCGTAGGGGACAGCGCCTACGAGCAGTACTTC. It is translated as CASSVGDSAYEQYF.